This T cell receptor (beta chain) was identified during a study of shared clonotypes between healthy human individuals. Study as a whole: The plates for each donor numbered three CD4 naive, three CD4 memory, two CD8 naive and one CD8 memory.

Cells designated naive CD8 were CD45RO-negative and were positively selected for CCR7, with terminally differentiated effector memory CD45RA+ cells excluded. Germline CDR1 MNHEY, CDR2 SMNVEV (reference sequence). This CDR3 is built from 13 residues. Clones were sequenced by immunoSEQ multiplex PCR, and TCRdb holds only the in-frame ones, with some missing. The table shows hundreds of thousands of clones, with 85% to 95% occurring only once. This TCR was sampled from a woman aged 25 to 45 in good health. Sequences were obtained from naive CD8+ T cells sorted from blood. The rearrangement uses TRBV27 and TRBJ2-5; the match to TRBD2 covers 8 bases. TRBJ2-7 matches the DNA end more closely, so the J call is doubtful. CDR3 residues: CASSLSGGYEQYF. The CDR3 nucleotides read TGTGCCAGCAGTTTAAGCGGGGGCTACGAGCAGTACTTC.